The 15 T cell receptor beta chains listed next were all sequenced from one sample in a study of T-cell reconstitution after alpha-beta-depleted transplantation in children. Preparation of the TCRbeta library involved a method that used unique molecular identifiers. MiXCR, applied by TCRdb to the PCR reads, yields one record per CDR3 protein. The sample contains 200,000 to 250,000 distinct CDR3 sequences, roughly 9.1% of which appear only once. Sequences were derived from PBMCs, mostly from graft donor cells, sampled 360 days after TCRalphabeta/CD19-depleted stem cell transplant. The origin of the receptors is a male patient between 2 and 15 years old who had a stem cell transplant for acute myeloid leukemia, so the T cells may come from the graft donor.

This clonotype was detected many times. The rearrangement links TRBV10-3 to TRBJ2-1; D remains ambiguous. The CDR3 runs 11 residues. Germline CDR1 is ENHRY and CDR2 is SYGVKD. Trimming removed 3 bases from V and 5 bases from J, with 2 bases in between. The CDR3 bases are TGTGCCATCAGTGATAACAATGAGCAGTTCTTC. As protein: CAISDNNEQFF.

The J gene is TRBJ1-1, the V gene TRBV29-1; TRBD1 might be the D (5 bases). The CDR3 contains 14 residues. The germline gives CDR1 SQVTM, CDR2 ANQGSEA. V lost 2 bases and J lost 1, with 11 bases in between. CDR3 in DNA: TGCAGCGTTGAAAGGTCAGGGACGAACACTGAAGCTTTCTTT. Its translation: CSVERSGTNTEAFF.

This clonotype has ten or more counts. The chain has TRBV10-3 and TRBJ2-7, with no clear D. The CDR3 has 13 residues. Germline CDR1 and CDR2: ENHRY and SYGVKD. V gave up 0 bases and J gave up 4 bases, with 7 bases separating them. CDR3 sequence (DNA): TGTGCCATCAGTGAGTCGGCCCCGTACGAGCAGTACTTC. Its protein is CAISESAPYEQYF.

Many counts were recorded for this clonotype. V gene TRBV5-1 combines with J gene TRBJ2-5; D unresolved. Germline-derived CDR1 and CDR2 are SGHRS and YFSETQ. This CDR3 comprises 13 residues. Trimming removed 0 bases from V and 4 bases from J, with 7 bases in between. The CDR3 sequence: CASSLERRETQYF. The CDR3, as DNA: TGCGCCAGCAGCTTGGAACGGAGAGAGACCCAGTACTTC.

This clonotype showed up many times. The rearrangement uses TRBV24-1 and TRBJ2-1; D remains ambiguous. V dropped 3 bases and J dropped 10 bases, with 12 bases sitting between them. Germline V gene lookup returns CDR1 KGHDR and CDR2 SFDVKD. The CDR3 consists of 13 residues. As DNA, the CDR3 is TGTGCCACCAGTGATCCCCCTCCTGGCGAGCAGTTCTTC. Translation gives CATSDPPPGEQFF.

The chain couples TRBV5-1 to TRBJ2-7; perhaps D is TRBD1 or TRBD2 (5 bases each). Trimming removed 2 bases at V and 3 bases at J, with 18 bases between. Germline loops: CDR1 SGHRS, CDR2 YFSETQ. The CDR3 contains 16 residues. The CDR3 here is CASSLGGSGHYYEQYF. The DNA for the CDR3 is TGCGCCAGCAGCTTAGGCGGGTCGGGGCACTACTACGAGCAGTACTTC.

The chain uses TRBV10-3 and TRBJ2-5; D assignment may be TRBD1 or TRBD2 (5 bases each). This CDR3 has 14 amino acids. The V end lost 0 bases, the J end lost 6 bases, and 11 bases lay between the germline ends. Looked up from germline, CDR1 is ENHRY and CDR2 is SYGVKD. The CDR3, as DNA: TGTGCCATCAGTGAGTCGAGGGGCAGGCAGACCCAGTACTTC. Its translation is CAISESRGRQTQYF.

This chain links TRBV11-2 with TRBJ2-3, with 7 bases fitting TRBD2. Germline V gene lookup returns CDR1 SGHAT and CDR2 FQNNGV. The CDR3 is made up of 14 amino acids. Trimming took 5 bases from V and 2 from J; bases not matched to a gene: 4. The CDR3 bases are TGTGCCAGCAGCCTGGGACTATTCACAGATACGCAGTATTTT. This translates into CASSLGLFTDTQYF.

This clonotype was seen only a few times. This chain uses TRBV11-1 with TRBJ1-4; D might be TRBD1 (5 bases). The length of the CDR3 is 14 residues. The ends were cut back, 5 bases at V and 4 bases at J, with 11 bases in the middle. Germline CDR1 reads SGHAT; CDR2 reads FQDESV (reference sequence). The DNA for the CDR3 is TGTGCCAGCAGCCGGGACGCCAGTAATGAAAAACTGTTTTTT. Protein product: CASSRDASNEKLFF.

This clonotype has a count of ten or more. This chain uses TRBV20-1 with TRBJ1-5; a weak D match, TRBD1 (6 bases). Germline CDR1 is DFQATT and CDR2 is SNEGSKA (reference sequence). Trimming stripped 3 bases from V and 1 base from J, with 10 bases between. This CDR3 spans 14 amino acids. For the CDR3, the DNA is TGCAGTGCTAGTCGGGGGGCCAGCAATCAGCCCCAGCATTTT. Amino acid sequence: CSASRGASNQPQHF.

This clonotype was detected only a few times. The rearrangement uses TRBV10-3 and TRBJ2-3, with no clear D. The V end was cut by 0 bases, the J end by 4 bases, with 8 bases between. Germline loops: CDR1 ENHRY, CDR2 SYGVKD. The CDR3 has 14 residues. CDR3 loop: CAISESLVPDTQYF. CDR3 DNA sequence: TGTGCCATCAGTGAGTCCCTAGTCCCAGATACGCAGTATTTT.

This clonotype was recorded a few times. This sequence joins TRBV12-3 or TRBV12-4 and TRBJ2-5, with 7 bases fitting TRBD2. Trimming removed 7 bases from V and 5 bases from J; junction bases left unmatched: 13. This CDR3 comprises 15 residues. CDR3: CASTGSGSVRETQYF. The CDR3 DNA follows: TGTGCCAGCACCGGTAGCGGGTCCGTCCGGGAGACCCAGTACTTC.

This clonotype was observed many times. The chain uses TRBV27 and TRBJ2-3; D is perhaps TRBD1 (5 bases). This CDR3 has 15 residues. V was shortened by 6 bases and J by 1 base, with 14 bases between the two germline ends. Germline V gene data show CDR1 as MNHEY and CDR2 as SMNVEV (reference sequence). The CDR3 region is CASSPSGLGTDTQYF. In DNA form, the CDR3 reads TGTGCCAGCAGCCCTTCAGGGCTGGGCACAGATACGCAGTATTTT.

This chain joins TRBV4-3 and TRBJ2-3, with D perhaps assigned TRBD1 or TRBD2 (5 bases each). Germline CDR1 is LGHNA and CDR2 is YSLEER. Trimming took off 3 bases at V and 5 bases at J, with 21 bases between the two ends. The CDR3 extends over 17 amino acids. CDR3 loop: CASSHFVGEGQGDTQYF. Written as DNA, the CDR3 is TGCGCCAGCAGCCACTTCGTGGGCGAGGGCCAGGGAGATACGCAGTATTTT.

The V and J genes are TRBV29-1 and TRBJ2-1; maybe TRBD2 (5 bases). The CDR3 spans 12 residues. CDR1 SQVTM and CDR2 ANQGSEA come from the germline V gene. Trimming removed 7 bases from V and 3 bases from J, with 10 bases in between. The CDR3 sequence: CSAGLYYNEQFF. The CDR3 DNA reads TGCAGCGCAGGACTCTACTACAATGAGCAGTTCTTC.